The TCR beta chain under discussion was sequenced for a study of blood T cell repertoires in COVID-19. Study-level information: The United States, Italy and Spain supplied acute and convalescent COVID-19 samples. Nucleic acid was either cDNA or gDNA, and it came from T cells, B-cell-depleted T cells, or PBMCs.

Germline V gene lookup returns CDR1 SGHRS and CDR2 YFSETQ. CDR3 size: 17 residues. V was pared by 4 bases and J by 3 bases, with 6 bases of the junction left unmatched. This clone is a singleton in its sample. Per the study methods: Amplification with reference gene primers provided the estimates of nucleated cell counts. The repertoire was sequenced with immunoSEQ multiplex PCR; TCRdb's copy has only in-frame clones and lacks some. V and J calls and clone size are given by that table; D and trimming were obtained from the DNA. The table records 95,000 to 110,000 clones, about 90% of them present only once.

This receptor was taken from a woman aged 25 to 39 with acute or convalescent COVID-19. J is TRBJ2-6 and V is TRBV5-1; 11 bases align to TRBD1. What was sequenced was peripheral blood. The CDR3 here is CASSPGQGAGGANVLTF. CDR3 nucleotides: TGCGCCAGCAGCCCCGGACAGGGGGCCGGTGGGGCCAACGTCCTGACTTTC.